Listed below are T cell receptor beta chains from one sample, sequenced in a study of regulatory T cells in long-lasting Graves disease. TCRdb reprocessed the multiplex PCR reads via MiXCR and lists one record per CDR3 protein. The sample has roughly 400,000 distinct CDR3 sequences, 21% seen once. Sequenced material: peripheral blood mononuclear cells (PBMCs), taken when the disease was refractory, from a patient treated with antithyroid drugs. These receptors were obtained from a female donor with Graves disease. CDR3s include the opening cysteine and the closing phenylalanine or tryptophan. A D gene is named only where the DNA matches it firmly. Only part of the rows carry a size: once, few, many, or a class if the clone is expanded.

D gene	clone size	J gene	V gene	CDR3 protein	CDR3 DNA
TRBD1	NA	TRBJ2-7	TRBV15	CATSDQPGTGVYEQYF	TGTGCCACCAGCGACCAGCCCGGGACAGGGGTCTACGAGCAGTACTTC
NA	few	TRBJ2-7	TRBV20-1	CSARDFGPEQYF	TGCAGTGCTAGAGATTTCGGACCCGAGCAGTACTTC
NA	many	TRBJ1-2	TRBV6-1	CASRRGLGDGYTF	TGTGCCAGCAGGCGAGGGCTCGGCGATGGCTACACCTTC
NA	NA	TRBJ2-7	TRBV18	CASSVTAGPYEQYF	TGTGCCAGCTCTGTGACAGCAGGCCCCTACGAGCAGTACTTC
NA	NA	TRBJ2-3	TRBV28	CASGKRKARSKDTQYF	TGTGCCAGCGGAAAGCGGAAGGCTCGATCCAAAGATACGCAGTATTTT
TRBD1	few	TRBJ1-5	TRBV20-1	CSARILGQGSNQPQHF	TGCAGTGCTAGAATTCTGGGACAGGGAAGCAATCAGCCCCAGCATTTT
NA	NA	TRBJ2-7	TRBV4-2	CASSQGIGQGLEYF	TGTGCCAGCAGCCAAGGGATAGGGCAGGGGCTTGAGTACTTC
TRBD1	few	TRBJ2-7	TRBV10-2	CASTFDRGSAQYF	TGCGCCAGCACTTTCGACAGGGGGTCGGCGCAGTACTTC
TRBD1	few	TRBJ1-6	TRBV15	CATSREGTAGSPLHF	TGTGCCACCAGCAGAGAAGGGACAGCGGGTTCACCCCTCCACTTT
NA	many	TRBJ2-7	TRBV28	CASSLIYRQPYEQYF	TGTGCCAGCAGTTTAATCTATCGACAGCCCTACGAGCAGTACTTC
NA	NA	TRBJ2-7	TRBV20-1	CSATDSYYEQYF	TGCAGTGCTACGGACAGTTACTACGAGCAGTACTTC
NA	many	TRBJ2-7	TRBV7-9	CASSPTGPAEQYF	TGTGCCAGCAGCCCGACCGGACCTGCCGAGCAGTACTTC
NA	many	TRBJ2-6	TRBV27	CASREADSGANVLTF	TGTGCCAGCAGGGAGGCTGACTCTGGGGCCAACGTCCTGACTTTC
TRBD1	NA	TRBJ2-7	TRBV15	CATSTGTGLMIEYF	TGTGCCACCAGCACGGGGACAGGTCTCATGATCGAGTACTTC
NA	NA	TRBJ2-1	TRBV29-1	CSVEGLKYNEQFF	TGCAGCGTTGAAGGACTCAAATACAATGAGCAGTTCTTC
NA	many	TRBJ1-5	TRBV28	CASEGLGGNQPQHF	TGTGCCAGCGAGGGATTGGGGGGCAATCAGCCCCAGCATTTT
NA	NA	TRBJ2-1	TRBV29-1	CSVESRGHNEQFF	TGCAGCGTTGAAAGCAGGGGTCACAATGAGCAGTTCTTC
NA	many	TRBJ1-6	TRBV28	CASRQEHNSPLHF	TGTGCCAGCCGACAGGAGCATAATTCACCCCTCCACTTT
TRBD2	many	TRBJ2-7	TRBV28	CASSLNWASGSSSEQYF	TGTGCCAGCAGTTTAAATTGGGCTAGCGGGAGCTCGTCCGAGCAGTACTTC
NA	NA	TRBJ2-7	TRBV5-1	CASRFDSDWVYEQYF	TGCGCCAGCAGGTTCGACAGCGACTGGGTCTACGAGCAGTACTTC
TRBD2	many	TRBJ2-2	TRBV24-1	CATSDPKPGLAGRDTGELFF	TGTGCCACCAGTGATCCGAAGCCGGGACTAGCGGGACGGGATACCGGGGAGCTGTTTTTT
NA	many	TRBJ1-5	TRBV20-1	CSAHPGTTRNQPQHF	TGCAGTGCCCATCCCGGGACAACCCGCAATCAGCCCCAGCATTTT
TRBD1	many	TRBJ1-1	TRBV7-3	CASSSQGAAEAFF	TGTGCCAGCAGCTCACAGGGGGCGGCTGAAGCTTTCTTT
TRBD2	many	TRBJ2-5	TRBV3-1	CASSQRASGVNGETQYF	TGTGCCAGCAGCCAAAGGGCTAGCGGGGTTAATGGGGAGACCCAGTACTTC
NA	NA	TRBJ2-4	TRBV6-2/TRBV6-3	CASSYEQGSGIQYF	TGTGCCAGCAGTTACGAACAAGGAAGCGGCATTCAGTACTTC
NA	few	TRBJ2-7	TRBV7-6	CASSQLKRRYEQYF	TGTGCCAGCAGCCAATTGAAAAGACGCTACGAGCAGTACTTC
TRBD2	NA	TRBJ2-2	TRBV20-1	CSAKRTSGKHTGELFF	TGCAGTGCAAAGAGGACTAGCGGGAAACACACCGGGGAGCTGTTTTTT
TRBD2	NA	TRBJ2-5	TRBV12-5	CASGLAGGGGQETQYF	TGTGCTAGTGGTTTGGCCGGAGGCGGGGGGCAAGAGACCCAGTACTTC
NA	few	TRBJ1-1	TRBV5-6	CASSPGTALYTEAFF	TGTGCCAGCAGCCCCGGGACCGCCCTTTACACTGAAGCTTTCTTT
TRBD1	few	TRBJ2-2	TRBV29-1	CSVEDLGTAGELFF	TGCAGCGTTGAAGATCTGGGGACAGCCGGGGAGCTGTTTTTT
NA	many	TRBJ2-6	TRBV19	CASSIDPRGAGANVLTF	TGTGCCAGTAGTATAGATCCAAGGGGCGCTGGGGCCAACGTCCTGACTTTC
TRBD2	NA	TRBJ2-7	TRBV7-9	CASSSSGGVLRQTYEQCF	TGTGCCAGCAGCTCCTCCGGGGGGGTTTTGCGGCAGACCTACGAGCAGTGCTTC
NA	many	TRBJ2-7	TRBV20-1	CSARTRSYYEQYF	TGCAGTGCTAGAACCAGGTCTTACTACGAGCAGTACTTC
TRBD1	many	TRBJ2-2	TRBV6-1	CASSPRDRNTGELFF	TGTGCCAGCAGTCCCAGGGACAGGAACACCGGGGAGCTGTTTTTT
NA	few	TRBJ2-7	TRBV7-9	CASSPLRGADSYEQYF	TGTGCCAGCAGCCCGTTAAGGGGGGCCGACTCCTACGAGCAGTACTTC
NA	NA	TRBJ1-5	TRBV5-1	CASSLRAGDQPQHF	TGCGCCAGCAGCTTGCGGGCAGGGGACCAGCCCCAGCATTTT
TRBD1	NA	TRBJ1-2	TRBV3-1	CASSLTGMSYGYTF	TGTGCCAGCAGCCTGACAGGGATGAGCTATGGCTACACCTTC
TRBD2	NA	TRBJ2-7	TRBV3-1	CASSQPGTSSEQYF	TGTGCCAGCAGCCAACCCGGGACTAGCTCCGAGCAGTACTTC
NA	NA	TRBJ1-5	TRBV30	CAWSVPQNNQPQHF	TGTGCCTGGAGTGTACCCCAGAACAATCAGCCCCAGCATTTT
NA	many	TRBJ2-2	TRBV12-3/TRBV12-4	CASSMGGDGELFF	TGTGCCAGCAGTATGGGTGGGGACGGGGAGCTGTTTTTT
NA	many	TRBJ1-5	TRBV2	CASSDIAANSNQPQHF	TGTGCCAGCAGTGATATCGCAGCGAATAGCAATCAGCCCCAGCATTTT
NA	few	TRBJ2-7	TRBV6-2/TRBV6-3	CASSYSLGYPYEQYF	TGTGCCAGCAGTTACTCGCTCGGGTACCCCTACGAGCAGTACTTC
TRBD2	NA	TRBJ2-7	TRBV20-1	CSAEGGTSRHDGWRYEQYF	TGCAGTGCTGAGGGAGGGACTAGCAGACATGATGGGTGGCGTTACGAGCAGTACTTC
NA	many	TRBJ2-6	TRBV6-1	CASSESSGANVLTF	TGTGCCAGCAGTGAGTCCTCTGGGGCCAACGTCCTGACTTTC
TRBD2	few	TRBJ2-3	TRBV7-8	CASSPPPGLAFSDTQYF	TGTGCCAGCAGCCCCCCGCCGGGACTAGCGTTCTCAGATACGCAGTATTTT
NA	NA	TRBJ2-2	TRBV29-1	CSVDGFTGELFF	TGCAGCGTTGATGGGTTCACCGGGGAGCTGTTTTTT